Only a few counts were recorded for the clone carrying this T cell receptor (beta chain). The data belong to a study of CD8+ T cells in alopecia areata. Treatment: oral pan-JAK inhibitor, 5-10 mg twice daily. RNA was isolated and reverse transcribed to cDNA, the sequencing template. Here immunoSEQ multiplex PCR was the method, and the copy in TCRdb shows in-frame clones only, minus some. The table lists around 300,000 clones, about three fifths of them singletons. Germline V gene lookup returns CDR1 LGHNA and CDR2 YNFKEQ. Between the trimmed V and J ends, which lost 4 bases and 5 bases, there was a span of 20 bases. The CDR3 covers 16 residues.

This specimen consisted of CD4+ T cells sorted from blood, obtained around week 54, from a patient treated with tofacitinib. V and J are TRBV4-2 and TRBJ2-5, with a tentative D call TRBD1 (6 bases). This TCR was recovered from a human donor with alopecia areata. CDR3 sequence reads: CASSPASFGGRETQYF. CDR3 bases: TGTGCCAGCAGCCCGGCCAGTTTTGGGGGCAGGGAGACCCAGTACTTC.